This is a list of T cell receptor beta chains from one sample in a study of regulatory T cells in long-lasting Graves disease. TCRdb analysed the multiplex PCR reads with MiXCR anew, one entry per CDR3 protein. The sample consists of about 440,000 distinct CDR3 sequences, about a sixth of them appearing once. Separately, the same data were catalogued under a study of T cells in Graves' hyperthyroidism and ophthalmopathy.

The material sequenced was peripheral blood mononuclear cells (PBMCs), taken at new diagnosis, from a patient treated with antithyroid drugs. The receptors were sampled from a woman aged 30 to 39 with Graves disease. Both conserved end residues are part of each CDR3. Each record gives: D gene, clone size, V gene, J gene, CDR3 DNA, CDR3 protein. D genes are given only for firm matches. Rows give clone size only sometimes, using once, few, many, or a class for an expanded clone.

.,many,TRBV12-3/TRBV12-4,TRBJ1-5,TGTGCCAGCAGTTTAGCGCTATCGGGCCCAGGGCCCCAGCATTTT,CASSLALSGPGPQHF
.,.,TRBV12-3/TRBV12-4,TRBJ1-5,TGTGCCAGCCATTGGGGGCCCTATCAGCCCCAGCATTTT,CASHWGPYQPQHF
.,many,TRBV6-1,TRBJ2-7,TGTGCCAGCCTCGAGGCAGGGACCTACGAGCAGTACTTC,CASLEAGTYEQYF
.,many,TRBV7-9,TRBJ1-4,TGTGCCAGCAGCTTTAGTGAAAAACTGTTTTTT,CASSFSEKLFF
.,few,TRBV20-1,TRBJ1-2,TGCAGTGCTAGACGCGCCCGCGGGGAGTTCTTC,CSARRARGEFF
.,many,TRBV10-1,TRBJ2-1,TGCGCCAGCAACTCCGGGACGAACAATGAGCAGTTCTTC,CASNSGTNNEQFF
TRBD1,few,TRBV27,TRBJ2-2,TGTGCCAGCAGTTTAAAACCGGGACAGGGGGCGATCGGGGAGCTGTTTTTT,CASSLKPGQGAIGELFF
.,.,TRBV5-6,TRBJ2-6,TGTGCCAGCAGCAGCCGGGGTGACGGCTCTGGGGCCAACGTCCTGACTTTC,CASSSRGDGSGANVLTF
.,.,TRBV7-8,TRBJ1-5,TGTGCCAGCAGCTTTTGGGGGCGCGGAGGCAATCAGCCCCAGCATTTT,CASSFWGRGGNQPQHF
TRBD2,many,TRBV27,TRBJ2-1,TGTGCCAGCGGGCCTAGCGGGAGGCGGAATGAGCAGTTCTTC,CASGPSGRRNEQFF
.,few,TRBV30,TRBJ2-7,TGTGCCTGGAGTCACACAGTTAACTACGAGCAGTACTTC,CAWSHTVNYEQYF
.,many,TRBV15,TRBJ2-1,TGTGCCACCAGCATAGGGTGGGGCAGGCACCCGGGACTCGAGCAATTCTTC,CATSIGWGRHPGLEQFF
TRBD1,many,TRBV29-1,TRBJ1-1,TGCAGCGTTTCTTACCGGGACAGGGGGCCCGGCGAAGCTTTCTTT,CSVSYRDRGPGEAFF
TRBD1,many,TRBV15,TRBJ1-1,TGTGCCACCAGCAGGGGAAGACAGGGGCAAAACACTGAAGCTTTCTTT,CATSRGRQGQNTEAFF
TRBD1,many,TRBV20-1,TRBJ2-2,TGCAGTGCTAGAGGGACAGGGGGGAATTATCAGACCGGGGAGCTGTTTTTT,CSARGTGGNYQTGELFF
.,few,TRBV7-2,TRBJ2-3,TGTGCCAGCAGCCCTACCCGGGCGCCTCTTAACACAGATACGCAGTATTTT,CASSPTRAPLNTDTQYF
.,many,TRBV7-2,TRBJ1-1,TGTGCCAGCAGCACAGAAGGGGCAGAGACTTCGACAGCCCGTCCTGAACACACTGAAGCTTTCTTT,CASSTEGAETSTARPEHTEAFF
TRBD1,.,TRBV29-1,TRBJ2-3,TGCAGCGATCTAGGACAGGCAATGACAGATACGCAGTATTTT,CSDLGQAMTDTQYF
TRBD1,.,TRBV12-3/TRBV12-4,TRBJ2-2,TGTGCCAGCAGACCCTTCGACAGGGGGAACACCGGGGAGCTGTTTTTT,CASRPFDRGNTGELFF
TRBD2,many,TRBV12-3/TRBV12-4,TRBJ2-1,TGTGCCAGCAGTCTAGCGGACCTATACAATGAGCAGTTCTTC,CASSLADLYNEQFF
.,many,TRBV9,TRBJ1-1,TGTGCCAGCAGCGTGGGGGACGGAAACACTGAAGCTTTCTTT,CASSVGDGNTEAFF
TRBD2,.,TRBV2,TRBJ2-1,TGTGCCAGCAGTGAGATGACTAGCGGAGACAATGAGCAGTTCTTC,CASSEMTSGDNEQFF
TRBD2,many,TRBV5-1,TRBJ2-1,TGCGCCAGCAGATCCGGGACTAGCGGGATAGTCTACAATGAGCAGTTCTTC,CASRSGTSGIVYNEQFF
TRBD1,many,TRBV2,TRBJ1-2,TGTGCCAGCAGTGCAAACAGGGGCCCATACTATGGCTACACCTTC,CASSANRGPYYGYTF
TRBD1,many,TRBV7-9,TRBJ2-7,TGTGCCAGCAGCTTAGACCGGGACAGGGAACCCTACGAGCAGTACTTC,CASSLDRDREPYEQYF
.,.,TRBV6-2/TRBV6-3,TRBJ2-7,TGTGCCAGCAAAGGACGCGATCTCTACGAGCAGTACTTC,CASKGRDLYEQYF
TRBD1,.,TRBV5-1,TRBJ2-1,TGCGCCAGCAGCTTGGAGGGGGCGGAATACAATGAGCAGTTCTTC,CASSLEGAEYNEQFF
TRBD1,few,TRBV2,TRBJ1-2,TGTGCCAGCAGTGGGGGGACAGGCTATGGCTACACCTTC,CASSGGTGYGYTF
TRBD1,.,TRBV19,TRBJ2-1,TGTGCCAGTAGTGGAGACAGGGGGGATTACAATGAGCAGTTCTTC,CASSGDRGDYNEQFF
.,many,TRBV7-8,TRBJ1-2,TGTGCCAGCAGCAAGACAGGAGACAATGGCTACACCTTC,CASSKTGDNGYTF
.,many,TRBV29-1,TRBJ1-4,TGCAGCGTGAAGGGCGCCAATGAAAAACTGTTTTTT,CSVKGANEKLFF
.,few,TRBV6-2/TRBV6-3,TRBJ1-5,TGTGCCAGCAGTGAAGAAGAAGGAGGAGGTGTTGGCAATCAGCCCCAGCATTTT,CASSEEEGGGVGNQPQHF
TRBD1,many,TRBV15,TRBJ2-1,TGTGCCACCAGCAGAGAGGTCGTCCGGGTGGGACAGCACAGAAATGAGCAGTTCTTC,CATSREVVRVGQHRNEQFF
.,many,TRBV5-1,TRBJ2-1,TGCGCCAGCAGAGAGGTGGGGAGGAATGAGCAGTTCTTC,CASREVGRNEQFF
.,many,TRBV6-1,TRBJ1-5,TGTGCCAGCAGAGAGCCGGACAGACCCATGACACGGCATTTT,CASREPDRPMTRHF
TRBD1,.,TRBV5-8,TRBJ2-2,TGTGCCAGCAGCGACCAAACAGGGGCGAACACCGGGGAGCTGTTTTTT,CASSDQTGANTGELFF
TRBD1,many,TRBV28,TRBJ1-1,TGTGCCAGCACTCTGGACAGGGAAGCTTTCTTT,CASTLDREAFF
.,once,TRBV18,TRBJ1-2,TGTGCCAGAATCGACCCCAGGGTTCCTCTGAAGTCTAACTATGGCTACACCTTC,CARIDPRVPLKSNYGYTF
TRBD1,.,TRBV2,TRBJ1-4,TGTGCCAGCACGGAGGGACAGGGGAATGAAAAACTGTTTTTT,CASTEGQGNEKLFF
TRBD1,few,TRBV5-1,TRBJ2-3,TGCGCCAGCAGTTCCAGGGGGAAAGATACGCAGTATTTT,CASSSRGKDTQYF
.,many,TRBV28,TRBJ1-1,TGTGCCAGCCGTGCGAGGGCGATGAACACTGAAGCTTTCTTT,CASRARAMNTEAFF
TRBD1,many,TRBV30,TRBJ2-1,TGTGCCTGGAGTGTGGGACAGCCGGGTAATGAGCAGTTCTTC,CAWSVGQPGNEQFF
.,.,TRBV10-2,TRBJ2-1,TGCGCCAGCAGTGAGGACCCCCGCGGCTCCTACAATGAGCAGTTCTTC,CASSEDPRGSYNEQFF
.,many,TRBV7-2,TRBJ1-2,TGTGCCAGCAGCTTAGTTGGAGGCTACACCTTC,CASSLVGGYTF
.,.,TRBV28,TRBJ2-7,TGTGCCAGCAGTGAAGCGTCGGGTGTCGAGCAGTACTTC,CASSEASGVEQYF
.,many,TRBV11-1,TRBJ2-5,TGTGCCAGCAGCTCTGGCGCCCAGGGCGACATTACCAGCGAGACCCAGTACTTC,CASSSGAQGDITSETQYF
TRBD1,many,TRBV20-1,TRBJ1-2,TGCAGTGCTCTCCGGACAGGGGATGGGGGCTACACCTTC,CSALRTGDGGYTF
TRBD1,many,TRBV7-2,TRBJ1-1,TGTGCCAGCAGCCAGCAGGGACAGCGGAACACTGAAGCTTTCTTT,CASSQQGQRNTEAFF
TRBD2,few,TRBV4-2,TRBJ2-1,TGTGCCAGCAGCCAAGTGGGACTAGCGGGAGGCCTCAATGAGCAGTTCTTC,CASSQVGLAGGLNEQFF
TRBD2,.,TRBV19,TRBJ2-5,TGTGCCAGTAGAGAACTAGCGGGAGAGACCCAGTACTTC,CASRELAGETQYF
.,many,TRBV24-1,TRBJ2-7,TGTGCCACCAGTGATTTCAAGCATCAAAAGCAGTACTTC,CATSDFKHQKQYF
TRBD2,many,TRBV6-1,TRBJ2-1,TGTGCCAGCAGTGTTCAGGCGGGAGGGAGCGATGAGCAGTTCTTC,CASSVQAGGSDEQFF
.,few,TRBV29-1,TRBJ1-4,TGCAGCGTTGAAGGGTCTGCAACTAATGAAAAACTGTTTTTT,CSVEGSATNEKLFF